These 29 T cell receptor beta chains were all obtained from the same sample, sequenced in a study of multiple sclerosis patients with progressive multifocal leukoencephalopathy. Assay: immunoSEQ multiplex PCR; the TCRdb copy retains only in-frame clones and omits some. The sample has about 30,000 clones; roughly 89% are singletons. The time point is: 6 months of natalizumab therapy. The material sequenced was PBMCs, taken from a patient treated with natalizumab. These receptors came from a human donor with multiple sclerosis.

The J gene is TRBJ1-2, the V gene TRBV6-6; D ambiguous. Germline CDR1 is MNHNY and CDR2 is SVGAGI (reference sequence). This CDR3 is built from 14 residues. V was pared by 4 bases and J by 7 bases, with 16 bases between. The CDR3 here is CASSSLDTVGGYTF. The CDR3 nucleotides read TGTGCCAGCAGTTCCCTCGACACTGTCGGTGGCTACACCTTC.

V usage is TRBV4-2 and J usage is TRBJ1-5; D is undetermined. V lost 1 base and J lost 1, with 5 bases in between. This CDR3 spans 14 amino acids. CDR1 is LGHNA, CDR2 YNFKEQ, per germline. This CDR3 is CASSQAQSNQPQHF. Written as DNA, the CDR3 is TGTGCCAGCAGCCAAGCCCAGAGCAATCAGCCCCAGCATTTT.

V is TRBV6-5 and J is TRBJ1-1; D is uncertain. Germline loops: CDR1 MNHEY, CDR2 SVGAGI. The CDR3 totals 11 residues. Trimming took 7 bases from V and 3 from J, leaving 6 bases between them. The CDR3 loop reads CASMVHTEAFF. CDR3 nucleotide sequence: TGTGCCAGCATGGTGCACACTGAAGCTTTCTTT.

V is TRBV29-1 and J is TRBJ2-1; 12 bases are a match to TRBD2. V shed 3 bases, J shed 9 bases, and the junction held 15 bases outside the gene matches. The CDR3 is made up of 17 amino acids. Germline V gene lookup returns CDR1 SQVTM and CDR2 ANQGSEA. In DNA, the CDR3 is TGCAGCGTTGACGTCAGGGGATCACTAGCGGGAGGATTTGAGCAGTTCTTC. Its translation: CSVDVRGSLAGGFEQFF.

The chain combines TRBV29-1 with TRBJ1-1; D is ambiguous. This CDR3 comprises 14 residues. V was trimmed by 2 bases and J by 1 base, leaving 11 bases between them. From germline, CDR1 is SQVTM and CDR2 ANQGSEA. The CDR3 spells CSVESRLRNTEAFF. The CDR3 region has the DNA TGCAGCGTTGAAAGCCGGCTGCGGAACACTGAAGCTTTCTTT.

In this sample, this clone turned up once. V and J are TRBV10-3 and TRBJ2-2, with D perhaps TRBD1 or TRBD2 (6 bases each). The ends were cut back, 8 bases at V and 7 bases at J, with 14 bases in the middle. CDR1 and CDR2 (germline): ENHRY, SYGVKD. This CDR3 is 13 amino acids long. CDR3 coding DNA: TGTGCCATCGGGGGGACATCGGTCGGGGAGCTGTTTTTT. This encodes CAIGGTSVGELFF.

In its sample, this clone was seen once. V usage is TRBV10-1 and J usage is TRBJ2-7; TRBD2 matches 7 bases. The CDR3 contains 14 residues. The V gene end was trimmed by 9 bases and the J gene end by 5 bases; junction bases not matched to a gene: 13. CDR1 is WNHNN and CDR2 is SYGVQD in the germline V gene (reference sequence). The CDR3 nucleotides read TGCGCCAGGATGAGGACTAGTGGCTCTAACGAGCAGTACTTC. It translates to CARMRTSGSNEQYF.

The J gene is TRBJ2-3, the V gene TRBV11-2; the match to TRBD2 covers 12 bases. The J segment lost 5 bases and the V segment lost 4 bases, leaving 7 bases of the junction unmatched. Per germline, CDR1 SGHAT and CDR2 FQNNGV. The CDR3 is 16 amino acids. For the CDR3, the DNA is TGTGCCAGCAGCTCTCTAGCGGGAGGGAGGAGAGATACGCAGTATTTT. As protein: CASSSLAGGRRDTQYF.

The J gene is TRBJ1-3, the V gene TRBV6-1; no clear D gene. CDR1 MNHNS and CDR2 SASEGT come from the germline V gene. Trimming took 6 bases from V and 0 from J, leaving 18 bases between them. This CDR3 has 17 amino acids. CDR3 sequence (DNA): TGTGCCAGCAGCGAACGGGCCAGCTCGAGCTCTGGAAACACCATATATTTT. Its protein product is CASSERASSSSGNTIYF.

J is TRBJ1-2 and V is TRBV6-1, with a possible D match to TRBD1 (5 bases). This CDR3 has 14 residues. CDR1 MNHNS and CDR2 SASEGT come from the germline V gene. Trimming cost V 2 bases and J 7 bases, with 14 bases left between them. The CDR3 DNA reads TGTGCCAGCAGTGAAATCGGGGGATATAGTGGCTACACCTTC. Encoded protein: CASSEIGGYSGYTF.

The V call is TRBV7-2, the J call TRBJ2-1; perhaps TRBD2 as D (6 bases). The CDR3 sequence is 13 residues long. The germline V gene has CDR1 SGHTA and CDR2 FQGNSA. V was shortened by 6 bases and J by 11 bases, with 17 bases between the two germline ends. DNA for the CDR3: TGTGCCAGCAGTGAGGGGACTGGCAGCCAGCAGTTCTTC. This encodes CASSEGTGSQQFF.

The V call is TRBV2, the J call TRBJ2-5, with TRBD1 identical over 7 bases. The V and J ends lost 4 bases and 0 bases, in that order; junction bases with no gene match: 2. CDR1 and CDR2 (germline): SNHLY, FYNNEI. The CDR3 extends over 14 amino acids. The CDR3 DNA follows: TGTGCCAGCAGTGGACAGGGCAACCAAGAGACCCAGTACTTC. It yields the protein CASSGQGNQETQYF.

As concerns this clone: Because the CDR3 is missing its conserved closing phenylalanine or tryptophan, this is likely a read error. It is unclear where the CDR3 begins or ends on the DNA, so no DNA is shown, and the CDR3 is as TCRdb lists it. The chain uses TRBV6-6 and TRBJ1-1. The CDR3 adds up to 9 amino acids, both ends counted. Looked up from germline, CDR1 is MNHNY and CDR2 is SVGAGI (reference sequence). The CDR3 protein is CASTHSAPL.

V gene TRBV29-1 combines with J gene TRBJ1-1; D is undetermined. This CDR3 comprises 12 residues. Germline V gene sequence: CDR1 SQVTM, CDR2 ANQGSEA. Trimming shortened V by 8 bases and J by 9 bases, and 19 bases separated the two germline ends. CDR3 DNA sequence: TGCAGCATTCACTCGTCCTTCGGGAAAGCTTTCTTT. This translates into CSIHSSFGKAFF.

The chain is built from TRBV27 and TRBJ1-5; D is uncertain. The CDR3 is 13 amino acids. Germline V CDR1 and CDR2: MNHEY, SMNVEV (reference sequence). V lost 2 bases and J 5 bases, leaving 7 bases between the germline ends. Here the CDR3 reads CASSLSRDQPQHF. The CDR3 DNA is TGTGCCAGCAGTTTAAGCCGCGATCAGCCCCAGCATTTT.

This clone is a singleton in its sample. The chain uses TRBV28 and TRBJ1-1, with TRBD1 matching 8 bases. The trim removed 6 bases at V and 10 bases at J, leaving 13 bases unmatched. There are 14 residues in the CDR3. Germline V gene lookup returns CDR1 MDHEN and CDR2 SYDVKM. The CDR3 here is CASRDGQGTVGAFF. The CDR3 coding sequence is TGTGCCAGCAGAGACGGACAGGGAACGGTCGGAGCTTTCTTT. The full variable domain, with the rest looked up from reference TRBV28 and TRBJ1-1, is DVKVTQSSRYLVKRTGEKVFLECVQDMDHENMFWYRQDPGLGLRLIYFSYDVKMKEKGDIPEGYSVSREKKERFSLILESASTNQTSMYLCASRDGQGTVGAFFGQGTRLTVV.

V is TRBV12-5 and J is TRBJ2-7, with 7 bases matching TRBD1. The CDR3 extends over 14 amino acids. Germline loops: CDR1 LGHNT, CDR2 FRNRAP. V lost 6 bases, J lost 7 bases, and 12 bases stayed unmatched. The DNA for the CDR3 is TGTGCTAGTGGCCCTGACAGGGACCAGGGGGAGCAGTACTTC. Amino acid sequence: CASGPDRDQGEQYF.

This chain connects TRBV7-9 to TRBJ1-2; weak D call: TRBD1 (6 bases). The CDR3 length is 17 residues. CDR1 is SEHNR and CDR2 is FQNEAQ in the germline V gene (reference sequence). With 4 bases removed from V and 7 bases from J, the gap between germline ends came to 25 bases. This CDR3 is CASSSLATGGRFSGYTF. The CDR3 nucleotides are TGTGCCAGCAGCTCCCTGGCGACAGGCGGAAGATTTTCTGGCTACACCTTC.

About this clone: Germline and junction disagree at one end, which may indicate a read error. This chain connects TRBV5-1 to TRBJ1-2, with D possibly matching TRBD1 (6 bases). CDR1 is SGHRS and CDR2 is YFSETQ in the germline V gene. The CDR3 contains 17 residues. For the CDR3, the DNA is TGCGCCAGCAACTTGGCCCTGGGGACAATCGAAAACTATGGCTACACCTTC. Amino acid sequence: CASNLALGTIENYGYTF. The whole variable domain, filled in from reference TRBV5-1 and TRBJ1-2, reads KAGVTQTPRYLIKTRGQQVTLSCSPISGHRSVSWYQQTPGQGLQFLFEYFSETQRNKGNFPGRFSGRQFSNSRSEMNVSTLELGDSALYLCASNLALGTIENYGYTFGSGTRLTVV.

In its sample, this clone was seen once. The rearrangement links TRBV7-9 to TRBJ1-1; D may be TRBD1 (5 bases). V shed 4 bases and J shed 8 bases, with 23 bases lying between them. The CDR3 has 16 residues. Looked up from germline, CDR1 is SEHNR and CDR2 is FQNEAQ (reference sequence). The CDR3 loop reads CASSSPAGRVQREAFF. DNA of the CDR3: TGTGCCAGCAGCTCTCCGGCAGGGAGGGTTCAGCGCGAAGCTTTCTTT.

This CDR3 reads CASSLARSGLAGDDDEQFF. The CDR3, as DNA: TGCGCCAGCAGCTTGGCCCGGTCGGGACTAGCGGGAGACGACGATGAGCAGTTCTTC. The chain employs TRBV5-1 and TRBJ2-1, with TRBD2 matching 14 bases. The ends lost 0 bases at V and 8 bases at J; junction bases unmatched: 13. CDR1 SGHRS and CDR2 YFSETQ come from the germline V gene. CDR3 size: 19 residues.

The V and J genes are TRBV15 and TRBJ1-1; possible D gene TRBD1, 6 bases. The CDR3 spans 17 residues. Germline V gene lookup returns CDR1 LNHNV and CDR2 YYDKDF (reference sequence). V dropped 0 bases and J dropped 5 bases, with 19 bases sitting between them. The CDR3: CATSRDRMTGDGTEAFF. CDR3 nucleotides: TGTGCCACCAGCAGAGATCGGATGACAGGAGACGGTACTGAAGCTTTCTTT.

The chain couples TRBV7-8 to TRBJ2-3; 11 bases are a match to TRBD1. Germline V CDR1 and CDR2: SGHVS, FQNEAQ. The CDR3 consists of 16 residues. V was pared by 5 bases and J by 3 bases, with 7 bases of the junction left unmatched. This CDR3 is CASSQDRGLKTDTQYF. The CDR3 region has the DNA TGTGCCAGCAGCCAGGACAGGGGGCTCAAGACAGATACGCAGTATTTT. The full variable domain, its missing parts supplied by reference TRBV7-8 and TRBJ2-3, is GAGVSQSPRYKVAKRGQDVALRCDPISGHVSLFWYQQALGQGPEFLTYFQNEAQLDKSGLPSDRFFAERPEGSVSTLKIQRTQQEDSAVYLCASSQDRGLKTDTQYFGPGTRLTVL.

The rearrangement uses TRBV18 and TRBJ1-1; D gene unclear. Per the germline V gene, CDR1 is KGHSH and CDR2 is LQKENI. V lost 3 bases to trimming and J lost 6 bases, with 8 bases between them. This CDR3 contains 12 residues. CDR3 DNA sequence: TGTGCCAGCTCACCCCTGAGGGCTGAAGCTTTCTTT. Translation gives CASSPLRAEAFF.

The J gene is TRBJ1-3, the V gene TRBV5-6; D gene unclear. V was trimmed by 2 bases and J by 2 bases, leaving 5 bases between them. Per the germline V gene, CDR1 is SGHDT and CDR2 is YYEEEE. The CDR3 is 13 amino acids. The CDR3 here is CASSFDTGNTIYF. The CDR3 DNA follows: TGTGCCAGCAGCTTTGATACTGGAAACACCATATATTTT.

The chain combines TRBV5-5 with TRBJ2-4; 7 positions match TRBD2. V was clipped by 4 bases and J by 1 base; unmatched bases: 14. The CDR3 is made up of 18 amino acids. Germline V gene sequence: CDR1 SGHKS, CDR2 YYEKEE (reference sequence). The CDR3 DNA follows: TGTGCCAGCAGCCGACAAGCGGGACCCCTAGTTGCCAAAAACATTCAGTACTTC. This codes for CASSRQAGPLVAKNIQYF. Using reference TRBV5-5 and TRBJ2-4 for the parts outside the CDR3, the full variable domain is DAGVTQSPTHLIKTRGQQVTLRCSPISGHKSVSWYQQVLGQGPQFIFQYYEKEERGRGNFPDRFSARQFPNYSSELNVNALLLGDSALYLCASSRQAGPLVAKNIQYFGAGTRLSVL.

The chain combines TRBV6-5 with TRBJ1-5; D is perhaps TRBD1 (5 bases). V shed 2 bases and J shed 4 bases, with 12 bases lying between them. The CDR3 runs 15 residues. Germline-derived CDR1 and CDR2 are MNHEY and SVGAGI. The CDR3 region has the DNA TGTGCCAGCAGTTACGGGGGGGAGGGAAATCAGCCCCAGCATTTT. This gives the protein CASSYGGEGNQPQHF.

J is TRBJ1-2 and V is TRBV6-6; TRBD1 matches 8 bases. The CDR3 loop spans 14 amino acids. Germline assignment: CDR1 MNHNY and CDR2 SVGAGI (reference sequence). V gave up 0 bases and J gave up 4 bases; unmatched junction bases: 1. DNA of the CDR3: TGTGCCAGCAGTTACTCAACAGGGGGCTATGGCTACACCTTC. Translated: CASSYSTGGYGYTF.

This chain joins TRBV11-2 and TRBJ2-7; possibly TRBD2 for D (5 bases). The V gene's germline CDR1 is SGHAT and CDR2 FQNNGV. Trimming removed 2 bases at V and 8 bases at J, with 16 bases between. CDR3 length: 14 amino acids. The CDR3, as DNA: TGTGCCAGCAGCTTACTTGTCGAGGGATGGAAGCAGTACTTC. Amino acid sequence: CASSLLVEGWKQYF.